The next 15 T cell receptor beta chains were all read from a single sample in a study of blood T cell repertoires in COVID-19. Clones were read by immunoSEQ multiplex PCR, and TCRdb kept only the in-frame ones, dropping some. Of 150,000 to 200,000 clones in the sample, over 70% were seen once. Sequenced input: peripheral blood. The source of these receptors is a man in his fifties or sixties with active or convalescent COVID-19.

This chain joins TRBV4-3 and TRBJ2-3, with D perhaps TRBD2 (5 bases). Germline V gene lookup returns CDR1 LGHNA and CDR2 YSLEER. V gave up 1 base and J gave up 2 bases, with 10 bases separating them. This CDR3 comprises 15 residues. CDR3 loop: CASSQGLADTDTQYF. In DNA form, the CDR3 reads TGCGCCAGCAGCCAAGGGCTAGCTGACACAGATACGCAGTATTTT.

The rearrangement joins TRBV10-2 to TRBJ2-5; 9 nucleotides match TRBD1. The V and J ends lost 4 bases and 5 bases, in that order; junction bases with no gene match: 5. The length of the CDR3 is 14 residues. Germline V gene data show CDR1 as WSHSY and CDR2 as SAAADI. CDR3 bases: TGCGCCAGCAGTGCGGCAGACAGGGGGGAGACCCAGTACTTC. Its protein product is CASSAADRGETQYF.

The chain joins TRBV19 to TRBJ2-5; TRBD1 matches at 11 bases. In germline, CDR1 is LNHDA, CDR2 SQIVND (reference sequence). The CDR3 sequence is 16 residues long. V was clipped by 6 bases and J by 5 bases; unmatched bases: 11. This CDR3 is CASSIGQGALGETQYF. The CDR3 DNA reads as TGTGCCAGTAGCATTGGACAGGGGGCGTTGGGGGAGACCCAGTACTTC.

The chain links TRBV5-5 to TRBJ1-5; D might be TRBD1 (5 bases). CDR1 is SGHKS, CDR2 YYEKEE, per germline (reference sequence). The CDR3 totals 15 residues. Between the trimmed V and J ends, which lost 0 bases and 7 bases, there was a span of 14 bases. The CDR3 DNA sequence: TGTGCCAGCAGCTTGGTGGTAGGGGTACAGCAGCCCCAGCATTTT. As protein: CASSLVVGVQQPQHF. Full variable domain (remainder filled in from reference TRBV5-5 and TRBJ1-5): DAGVTQSPTHLIKTRGQQVTLRCSPISGHKSVSWYQQVLGQGPQFIFQYYEKEERGRGNFPDRFSARQFPNYSSELNVNALLLGDSALYLCASSLVVGVQQPQHFGDGTRLSIL.

The chain recombines TRBV5-5 with TRBJ2-3, with D unclear. Trimming pared 0 bases from V and 6 bases from J, leaving 14 bases between. CDR3 length: 15 amino acids. Germline V lookup: CDR1 SGHKS, CDR2 YYEKEE (reference sequence). The CDR3 reads CASSLAPGARDTQYF. In DNA, the CDR3 is TGTGCCAGCAGCTTGGCCCCAGGTGCTCGGGATACGCAGTATTTT.

This clone was picked up a small number of times. The DNA of the CDR3 is TGTGCCACCAGTGATTTCTCGGGAGGTAGCGGGGGAATGGGAGATACGCAGTATTTT. Translated: CATSDFSGGSGGMGDTQYF. The V call is TRBV24-1, the J call TRBJ2-3; TRBD2 aligns across 9 bases. J lost 5 bases, V lost 1 base, and 15 bases had no gene match. Germline lookup yields CDR1 KGHDR and CDR2 SFDVKD. The CDR3 extends over 19 amino acids.

This chain uses TRBV18 with TRBJ2-7; 9 nucleotides line up with TRBD2. CDR3 length: 15 amino acids. CDR1 and CDR2 from the germline V gene are KGHSH and LQKENI. V dropped 3 bases and J dropped 6; count of bases not matched to a gene: 9. The CDR3 region is CASSPPGGAGGEQYF. CDR3 nucleotide sequence: TGTGCCAGCTCACCCCCGGGGGGAGCGGGAGGCGAGCAGTACTTC. Full variable domain (missing parts from reference TRBV18 and TRBJ2-7): NAGVMQNPRHLVRRRGQEARLRCSPMKGHSHVYWYRQLPEEGLKFMVYLQKENIIDESGMPKERFSAEFPKEGPSILRIQQVVRGDSAAYFCASSPPGGAGGEQYFGPGTRLTVT.

This clone is a singleton in its sample. The V gene is TRBV5-1, the J gene TRBJ1-3, with unresolved D. Looked up from germline, CDR1 is SGHRS and CDR2 is YFSETQ. CDR3 size: 14 residues. V dropped 4 bases and J dropped 4 bases, with 12 bases sitting between them. CDR3 in DNA: TGCGCCAGCAGCACTGCCAGCGGGGGAAACACCATATATTTT. Residues: CASSTASGGNTIYF.

The gene calls are TRBV5-4 and TRBJ1-1; tentatively, D is TRBD1 (5 bases). V was trimmed by 2 bases and J by 3 bases, leaving 8 bases between them. From germline, CDR1 is SGHNT and CDR2 YYREEE (reference sequence). The CDR3 runs to 13 residues. CDR3 DNA sequence: TGTGCCAGCAGCTTTAGCAGGGACACTGAAGCTTTCTTT. Encoded protein: CASSFSRDTEAFF.

This sequence joins TRBV24-1 and TRBJ2-3; D uncertain. CDR3 length: 12 residues. Looked up from germline, CDR1 is KGHDR and CDR2 is SFDVKD. V lost 0 bases and J 6 bases, leaving 3 bases between the germline ends. CDR3 in amino acids: CATSDLEDTQYF. CDR3 sequence (DNA): TGTGCCACCAGTGATTTGGAGGATACGCAGTATTTT.

Only a few counts were recorded for this clone. The V gene is TRBV27, the J gene TRBJ2-5; maybe TRBD1 (6 bases). Looked up from germline, CDR1 is MNHEY and CDR2 is SMNVEV (reference sequence). CDR3 length: 13 residues. V lost 8 bases and J lost 5, with 15 bases in between. Here the CDR3 DNA reads TGTGCCAGCGGACACAGGGTTATGGAGACCCAGTACTTC. This gives the protein CASGHRVMETQYF.

V is TRBV18 and J is TRBJ2-7, with 11 bases that match TRBD2. Unmatched junction bases numbered 13, after V lost 8 bases and J lost 7 bases. The CDR3 length is 15 residues. Per germline, CDR1 KGHSH and CDR2 LQKENI. CDR3 bases: TGTGCCAGCGCCCAAACTAGCGGGAGATCGGGTGAGCAGTACTTC. Protein sequence: CASAQTSGRSGEQYF.

This clone was counted a single time. The V and J genes are TRBV3-1 (or the pseudogene TRBV3-2) and TRBJ2-7; no clear D. V lost 3 bases and J lost 7, with 13 bases in between. CDR3 length: 13 residues. CDR1 LGHDT and CDR2 YNNKEL come from the germline V gene (reference sequence). As DNA, the CDR3 is TGTGCCAGCAGCCACGTGGAGAGTCCAGAGCAGTACTTC. Translated: CASSHVESPEQYF.

CDR3 sequence (DNA): TGTGCCAGCACCTACCGAGCGGGAGGCGACGAGCAGTACTTC. This encodes CASTYRAGGDEQYF. This chain connects TRBV7-6 to TRBJ2-7, with TRBD2 identical over 9 bases. The CDR3 extends over 14 amino acids. Germline V gene data show CDR1 as SGHVS and CDR2 as FNYEAQ. The J segment lost 5 bases and the V segment lost 7 bases, leaving 9 bases of the junction unmatched.

V gene TRBV18 combines with J gene TRBJ2-7; 12 bases map to TRBD1. The V gene's germline CDR1 is KGHSH and CDR2 LQKENI. CDR3 length equals 15 residues. The trim removed 2 bases at V and 6 bases at J, leaving 5 bases unmatched. CDR3 residues: CASSPARDRGREQYF. CDR3 coding DNA: TGTGCCAGCTCACCAGCCCGGGACAGGGGGCGCGAGCAGTACTTC.